The T cell receptor beta chain under discussion was sequenced for a study of response to subunit inactivated influenza vaccine. TCRdb re-analysed the RT-PCR reads in MiXCR, keeping a single row per CDR3 protein. This repertoire shows approximately 700,000 distinct CDR3 sequences, around a sixth found once; its top ten account for 11%. Germline V lookup: CDR1 SQVTM, CDR2 ANQGSEA. This CDR3 region has 16 residues. The V gene end was trimmed by 0 bases and the J gene end by 1 base; junction bases not matched to a gene: 3. The starting material was PBMCs from blood, obtained less than 13 days after vaccination. The V gene is TRBV29-1, the J gene TRBJ1-1; the match to TRBD1 covers 12 bases. The source is a man aged 50 or older who received an inactivated influenza vaccine. The CDR3 nucleotides read TGCAGCGTTGAAGACGGGACAGGGGGCTGGAACACTGAAGCTTTCTTT. This encodes CSVEDGTGGWNTEAFF.